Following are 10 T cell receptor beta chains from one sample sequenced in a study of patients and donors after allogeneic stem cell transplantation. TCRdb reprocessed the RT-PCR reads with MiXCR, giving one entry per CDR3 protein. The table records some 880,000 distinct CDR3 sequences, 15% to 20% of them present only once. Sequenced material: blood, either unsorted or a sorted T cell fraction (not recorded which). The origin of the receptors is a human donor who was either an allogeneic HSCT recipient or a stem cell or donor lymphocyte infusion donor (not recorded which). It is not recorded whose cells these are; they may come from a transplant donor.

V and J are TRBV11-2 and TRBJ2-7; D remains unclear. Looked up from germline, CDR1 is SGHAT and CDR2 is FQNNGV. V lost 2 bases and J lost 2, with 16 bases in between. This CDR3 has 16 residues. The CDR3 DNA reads TGTGCCAGCAGCTTATTGTCACGAAAAGCTCCCTACGAGCAGTACTTC. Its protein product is CASSLLSRKAPYEQYF.

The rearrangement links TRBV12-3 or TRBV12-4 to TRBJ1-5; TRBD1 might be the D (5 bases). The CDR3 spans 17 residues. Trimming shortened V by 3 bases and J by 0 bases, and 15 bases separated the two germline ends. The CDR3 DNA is TGTGCCAGCAGTTTGACTCGGGGCCCTTATAGCAATCAGCCCCAGCATTTT. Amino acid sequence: CASSLTRGPYSNQPQHF.

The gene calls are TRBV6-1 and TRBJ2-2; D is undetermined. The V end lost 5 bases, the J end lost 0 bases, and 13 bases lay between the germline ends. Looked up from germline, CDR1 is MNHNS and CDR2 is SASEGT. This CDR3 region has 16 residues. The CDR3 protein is CASSTYSFANTGELFF. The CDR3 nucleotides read TGTGCCAGCAGTACCTACTCGTTCGCGAACACCGGGGAGCTGTTTTTT.

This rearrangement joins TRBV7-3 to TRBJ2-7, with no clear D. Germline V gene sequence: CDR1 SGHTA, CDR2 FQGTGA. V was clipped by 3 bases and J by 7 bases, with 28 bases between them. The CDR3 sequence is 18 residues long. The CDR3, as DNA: TGTGCCAGCAGCTTCCATCATAAAGACGGAGTGTATCAAGGAGAGCAGTACTTC. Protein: CASSFHHKDGVYQGEQYF.

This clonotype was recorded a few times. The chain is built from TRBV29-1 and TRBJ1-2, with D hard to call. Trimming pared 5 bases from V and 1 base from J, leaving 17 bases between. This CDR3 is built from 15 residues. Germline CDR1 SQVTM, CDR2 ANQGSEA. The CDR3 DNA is TGCAGCGTTTCCCCATATCAGGAGATTAACTATGGCTACACCTTC. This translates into CSVSPYQEINYGYTF.

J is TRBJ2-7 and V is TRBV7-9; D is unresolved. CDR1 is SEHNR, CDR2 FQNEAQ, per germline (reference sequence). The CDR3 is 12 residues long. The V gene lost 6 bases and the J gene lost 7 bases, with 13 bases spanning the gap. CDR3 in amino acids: CASRRPPGEQYF. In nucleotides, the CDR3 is TGTGCCAGCAGACGTCCTCCTGGGGAGCAGTACTTC.

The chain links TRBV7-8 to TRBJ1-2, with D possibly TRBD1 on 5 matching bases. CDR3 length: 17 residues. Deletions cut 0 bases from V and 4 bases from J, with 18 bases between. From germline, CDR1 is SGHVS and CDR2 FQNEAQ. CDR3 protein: CASSLAPQGRRPYGYTF. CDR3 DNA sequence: TGTGCCAGCAGCTTAGCCCCCCAGGGCAGGAGACCCTATGGCTACACCTTC.

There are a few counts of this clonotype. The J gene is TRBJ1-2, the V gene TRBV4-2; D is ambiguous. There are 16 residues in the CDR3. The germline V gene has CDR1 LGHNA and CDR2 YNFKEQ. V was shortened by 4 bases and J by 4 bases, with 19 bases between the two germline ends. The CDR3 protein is CASSPYGTKPRYGYTF. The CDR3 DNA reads TGTGCCAGCAGCCCATATGGCACAAAACCACGCTATGGCTACACCTTC.

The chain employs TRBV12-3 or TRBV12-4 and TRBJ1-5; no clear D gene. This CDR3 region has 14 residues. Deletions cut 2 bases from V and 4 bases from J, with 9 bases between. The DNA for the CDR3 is TGTGCCAGCAGTTTACAACGGGTAAATCAGCCCCAGCATTTT. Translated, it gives CASSLQRVNQPQHF.

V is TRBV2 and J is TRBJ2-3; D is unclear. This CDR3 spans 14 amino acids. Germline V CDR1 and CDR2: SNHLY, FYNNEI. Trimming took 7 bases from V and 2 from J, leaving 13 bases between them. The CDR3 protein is CASTQRPVTDTQYF. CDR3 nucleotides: TGTGCCAGCACCCAAAGGCCAGTCACAGATACGCAGTATTTT. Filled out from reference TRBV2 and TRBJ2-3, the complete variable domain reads EPEVTQTPSHQVTQMGQEVILRCVPISNHLYFYWYRQILGQKVEFLVSFYNNEISEKSEIFDDQFSVERPDGSNFTLKIRSTKLEDSAMYFCASTQRPVTDTQYFGPGTRLTVL.